The 12 T cell receptor beta chains presented below share a single source sample, sequenced in a study of PD-1 blockade in classical Hodgkin lymphoma (TCRdb year 2020). The library was obtained by the immunoSEQ multiplex PCR assay. TCRdb limited this immuneACCESS table to in-frame rearrangements with V and J called. A share of clones is missing; checked studies link under half to unresolved V genes, and the rest is unexplained. The sample contains 15,000 or so clones, about four fifths of them found a single time. 4.5% to 5.5% of the sample lies in the top ten. The sample's time point label, in plain terms: cycle 1 day 1 (C1D1), immediately before nivolumab initiation. Relapse after autologous stem cell transplantation had occurred in all trial patients, and cohorts A, B and C were distinguished by prior brentuximab vedotin exposure. The specimen was peripheral blood mononuclear cells (PBMCs), collected at baseline. The source of these receptors is a human donor with classical Hodgkin lymphoma.

The J gene is TRBJ2-1, the V gene TRBV19; 9 bases are shared with TRBD2. Germline V gene data show CDR1 as LNHDA and CDR2 as SQIVND (reference sequence). The CDR3 loop spans 15 amino acids. V lost 4 bases, J lost 1 base, and 2 bases stayed unmatched. The CDR3 DNA reads as TGTGCCAGTAGTACTCTAGCGGGGTCCTACAATGAGCAGTTCTTC. The encoded protein is CASSTLAGSYNEQFF.

This clone occurred a few times. The chain couples TRBV5-6 to TRBJ2-1; the D call may be TRBD1 or TRBD2 (6 bases each). Trimming stripped 7 bases from V and 2 bases from J, with 16 bases between. This CDR3 is 15 amino acids long. Germline assignment: CDR1 SGHDT and CDR2 YYEEEE. The CDR3 coding sequence is TGTGCCAGCGCCCTCGAGGGGGGCGCCTACAATGAGCAGTTCTTC. As protein: CASALEGGAYNEQFF.

The chain joins TRBV6-5 to TRBJ2-7; possibly TRBD1 for D (5 bases). V was shortened by 0 bases and J by 4 bases, with 13 bases between the two germline ends. Germline V gene lookup returns CDR1 MNHEY and CDR2 SVGAGI. CDR3 size: 15 residues. CDR3 amino acids: CASSYSATESYEQYF. CDR3 sequence (DNA): TGTGCCAGCAGTTACTCAGCGACAGAGAGTTACGAGCAGTACTTC.

The chain is built from TRBV2 and TRBJ1-6; no firm D call. This CDR3 has 14 amino acids. CDR1 SNHLY and CDR2 FYNNEI come from the germline V gene. Trimming removed 7 bases from V and 6 bases from J, with 13 bases in between. The CDR3 spells CASKEGPINSPLHF. DNA for the CDR3: TGTGCCAGCAAGGAAGGCCCAATTAATTCACCCCTCCACTTT.

This rearrangement joins TRBV6-6 to TRBJ2-1, with D unresolved. V lost 4 bases, J lost 6 bases, and 7 bases lay in between. CDR1 and CDR2 from the germline V gene are MNHNY and SVGAGI (reference sequence). This CDR3 has 12 residues. CDR3 nucleotide sequence: TGTGCCAGCAGTTTGATAAGCAATGAGCAGTTCTTC. This translates into CASSLISNEQFF.

The J gene is TRBJ2-5, the V gene TRBV30; TRBD1 or TRBD2 may be the D gene (5 bases each). Germline assignment: CDR1 GTSNPN and CDR2 SVGIG (reference sequence). V dropped 0 bases and J dropped 4 bases, with 9 bases sitting between them. This CDR3 region has 13 residues. This CDR3 reads CAWSVQAGETQYF. In DNA, the CDR3 is TGTGCCTGGAGTGTACAGGCGGGAGAGACCCAGTACTTC.

The chain recombines TRBV6-5 with TRBJ1-3; D not resolved. Looked up from germline, CDR1 is MNHEY and CDR2 is SVGAGI. V lost 0 bases and J lost 0, with 9 bases in between. The CDR3 length is 16 residues. The CDR3 sequence: CASSYSLASSGNTIYF. CDR3 bases: TGTGCCAGCAGTTACTCGCTTGCGAGCTCTGGAAACACCATATATTTT.

The rearrangement links TRBV27 to TRBJ1-2; 10 bases align to TRBD1. CDR3 size: 16 residues. J was trimmed by 3 bases and V by 6 bases; bases with no gene match: 10. The germline gives CDR1 MNHEY, CDR2 SMNVEV (reference sequence). Written as DNA, the CDR3 is TGTGCCAGCAGCTCGTCGACAGGGGGCCTCTACTATGGCTACACCTTC. It codes for CASSSSTGGLYYGYTF.

CDR3 region: CAWDRGILSEAFF. CDR3 DNA sequence: TGTGCCTGGGACAGGGGGATCTTGTCTGAAGCTTTCTTT. The genes are TRBV30 and TRBJ1-1; 9 nucleotides agree with TRBD1. The CDR3 is made up of 13 amino acids. Germline V gives CDR1 GTSNPN, CDR2 SVGIG (reference sequence). V gave up 5 bases and J gave up 6 bases; unmatched junction bases: 7.

The chain has TRBV4-3 and TRBJ1-4; 7 bases match TRBD1. Looked up from germline, CDR1 is LGHNA and CDR2 is YSLEER. This CDR3 region has 16 residues. V was pared by 0 bases and J by 7 bases, with 8 bases of the junction left unmatched. The CDR3 spells CASSQESSQGGEKLFF. CDR3 DNA: TGCGCCAGCAGCCAAGAGTCTTCCCAGGGGGGTGAAAAACTGTTTTTT.

This clone was picked up a small number of times. V gene TRBV5-4 combines with J gene TRBJ2-7, with D unclear. The V and J ends lost 5 bases and 0 bases respectively, with 6 bases between them. The germline V gene has CDR1 SGHNT and CDR2 YYREEE (reference sequence). This CDR3 has 12 residues. CDR3 residues: CASSADSYEQYF. Written as DNA, the CDR3 is TGTGCCAGCAGTGCCGACTCCTACGAGCAGTACTTC.

The genes are TRBV4-2 and TRBJ1-1; 7 positions agree with TRBD1. The CDR3 covers 13 residues. Unmatched junction bases numbered 2, after V lost 4 bases and J lost 3 bases. Germline CDR1 LGHNA, CDR2 YNFKEQ. This chain's CDR3 is CASSPGGDTEAFF. The CDR3 nucleotides read TGTGCCAGCAGCCCAGGGGGGGACACTGAAGCTTTCTTT.